This T cell receptor beta chain derives from a study of blood T cell repertoires in COVID-19. Study-wide background: Spain, Italy and the United States supplied samples that represented acute and convalescent COVID-19. The analysed material was cDNA or gDNA that came from T cells, B-cell-depleted T cells, or PBMCs.

This CDR3 is 14 amino acids long. The germline gives CDR1 LNHDA, CDR2 SQIVND (reference sequence). V shed 7 bases, J shed 8 bases, and the junction held 10 bases outside the gene matches. Per the original data handling: Reference gene primer amplification yielded estimated nucleated cell counts. Clones were sequenced by immunoSEQ multiplex PCR, and TCRdb holds only the in-frame ones, with some missing. Clone size and V and J calls were adopted from that table, with D and trimming inferred from the DNA. The sample lists some 140,000 clones; more than 60% were seen once. The chain is built from TRBV19 and TRBJ1-5, with 8 bases fitting TRBD1. The sequence was collected from an elderly man with acute or convalescent COVID-19. Input material: peripheral blood. In DNA form, the CDR3 reads TGTGCCAGTAATGACAGGGGAGAATGGGAGCCCCAGCATTTT. Translation: CASNDRGEWEPQHF. Together with reference TRBV19 and TRBJ1-5, the CDR3 gives the full variable domain: DGGITQSPKYLFRKEGQNVTLSCEQNLNHDAMYWYRQDPGQGLRLIYYSQIVNDFQKGDIAEGYSVSREKKESFPLTVTSAQKNPTAFYLCASNDRGEWEPQHFGDGTRLSIL.